This passage covers 16 T cell receptor beta chains from one sample sequenced in a study of OX40 agonist ivuxolimab in advanced cancers. Method: immunoSEQ multiplex PCR; TCRdb's copy keeps in-frame clones and lacks some. In the table there are 50,000 to 70,000 clones, 80% to 90% of which are singletons. The specimen comprised CD4+ or CD8+ T cells sorted from blood, sampled in a trial of the OX40 agonist ivuxolimab. All receptors derive from an adult with an advanced solid tumor such as melanoma, head and neck, liver or kidney cancer.

This chain links TRBV11-2 with TRBJ1-2; the D gene is possibly TRBD1 (5 bases). The CDR3 is made up of 14 amino acids. Germline V gene sequence: CDR1 SGHAT, CDR2 FQNNGV. The V end was cut by 7 bases, the J end by 4 bases, with 16 bases between. The CDR3 DNA follows: TGTGCCAGCACCCTACGGGGGGGGATCTATGGCTACACCTTC. This codes for CASTLRGGIYGYTF.

The chain is built from TRBV7-9 and TRBJ1-2, with D unresolved. Trimming cost V 6 bases and J 3 bases, with 8 bases left between them. Germline CDR1 reads SEHNR; CDR2 reads FQNEAQ (reference sequence). The length of the CDR3 is 12 residues. CDR3 bases: TGTGCCAGCAGTAAGCGGGACTATGGCTACACCTTC. Residues: CASSKRDYGYTF.

This clone was seen only a few times. The V and J genes are TRBV4-2 and TRBJ1-6, with 12 bases identical to TRBD1. This CDR3 has 16 amino acids. With V trimmed by 0 bases and J by 10 bases, 4 bases remained unmatched. Germline loops: CDR1 LGHNA, CDR2 YNFKEQ. This chain's CDR3 is CASSQDLGTGGSPLHF. The CDR3 nucleotides are TGTGCCAGCAGCCAAGATTTGGGGACAGGGGGCTCACCCCTCCACTTT.

The V and J genes are TRBV27 and TRBJ2-3; 8 bases map to TRBD1. Trimming removed 7 bases from V and 2 bases from J; junction bases left unmatched: 17. This CDR3 is 18 amino acids long. Germline assignment: CDR1 MNHEY and CDR2 SMNVEV (reference sequence). CDR3 protein: CASTSRGQESLLTDTQYF. The CDR3 DNA reads TGTGCCAGCACTTCTAGGGGACAGGAAAGTTTACTCACAGATACGCAGTATTTT.

The chain combines TRBV7-2 with TRBJ2-3; either TRBD1 or TRBD2 may supply D (6 bases each). The CDR3 runs to 16 residues. Germline V CDR1 and CDR2: SGHTA, FQGNSA. Trimming left V 0 bases short and J 2 bases short, with 12 bases between. The chain's CDR3 is CASSLAWGANTDTQYF. Here the CDR3 DNA reads TGTGCCAGCAGCTTAGCATGGGGGGCAAACACAGATACGCAGTATTTT.

CDR3 coding DNA: TGTGCCAGCAGCGTAGGCAATATGAACACTGAAGCTTTCTTT. It codes for CASSVGNMNTEAFF. This chain links TRBV9 with TRBJ1-1; D unresolved. Germline-derived CDR1 and CDR2 are SGDLS and YYNGEE. The V and J ends lost 0 bases and 0 bases respectively, with 6 bases between them. The CDR3 loop spans 14 amino acids.

The chain recombines TRBV11-3 with TRBJ2-1; 9 positions match TRBD1. V was clipped by 5 bases and J by 4 bases; unmatched bases: 6. Germline V lookup: CDR1 SGHNT, CDR2 YENEEA. The CDR3 has 15 amino acids. CDR3 in DNA: TGTGCCAGCAGCCCCGGGACAGGGACTTACAATGAGCAGTTCTTC. Its translation: CASSPGTGTYNEQFF.

This chain uses TRBV6-5 with TRBJ2-7, with D perhaps given as TRBD1 or TRBD2 (6 bases each). Germline assignment: CDR1 MNHEY and CDR2 SVGAGI. This CDR3 is 15 amino acids long. Trimming removed 6 bases from V and 0 bases from J, with 15 bases in between. CDR3 in amino acids: CASSRGTFSSYEQYF. The CDR3 nucleotides read TGTGCCAGCAGCCGCGGGACATTCAGCTCCTACGAGCAGTACTTC.

The chain has TRBV27 and TRBJ2-1, with TRBD2 identical over 8 bases. The length of the CDR3 is 16 residues. The germline CDR1 and CDR2 sequences are MNHEY and SMNVEV (reference sequence). Germline trimming cut 7 bases from V and 0 bases from J; bases unmatched to any gene: 8. For the CDR3, the DNA is TGTGCCAGCATTCCGAACGGACTAGCCTCCTACAATGAGCAGTTCTTC. It specifies CASIPNGLASYNEQFF.

This clone has only a few counts. V and J are TRBV7-9 and TRBJ1-1, with a weak D call TRBD1 (6 bases). Germline V lookup: CDR1 SEHNR, CDR2 FQNEAQ (reference sequence). V was trimmed by 5 bases and J by 0 bases, leaving 10 bases between them. CDR3 length: 14 residues. This CDR3 is CASSRGRLNTEAFF. As DNA, the CDR3 is TGTGCCAGCAGCCGGGGGCGCCTGAACACTGAAGCTTTCTTT.

This rearrangement joins TRBV5-1 to TRBJ2-3; TRBD2 matches 8 bases. The CDR3 extends over 15 amino acids. Losses at the gene ends were 0 bases for V and 6 bases for J; bases not matched to a gene: 6. CDR1 is SGHRS and CDR2 is YFSETQ in the germline V gene. CDR3 loop: CASSLDRGGRDTQYF. DNA for the CDR3: TGCGCCAGCAGCTTGGATCGGGGGGGCCGGGATACGCAGTATTTT. Filled out from reference TRBV5-1 and TRBJ2-3, the complete variable domain reads KAGVTQTPRYLIKTRGQQVTLSCSPISGHRSVSWYQQTPGQGLQFLFEYFSETQRNKGNFPGRFSGRQFSNSRSEMNVSTLELGDSALYLCASSLDRGGRDTQYFGPGTRLTVL.

This sequence joins TRBV4-1 and TRBJ2-4; no firm D call. The CDR3 sequence is 17 residues long. Trimming shortened V by 0 bases and J by 0 bases, and 12 bases separated the two germline ends. Germline CDR1 is MGHRA and CDR2 is YSYEKL. The CDR3 DNA is TGCGCCAGCAGCCAAGAGCCTAATGCCCCAGCCAAAAACATTCAGTACTTC. Protein sequence: CASSQEPNAPAKNIQYF.

Only one count was recorded for this clone. The chain carries TRBV5-1 and TRBJ2-5; maybe TRBD2 (5 bases). Germline V lookup: CDR1 SGHRS, CDR2 YFSETQ. The V end was cut by 4 bases, the J end by 5 bases, with 21 bases between. The CDR3 has 16 amino acids. CDR3 sequence (DNA): TGCGCCAGCAGCCCTCGTGGGGTGGAGGCAATGGAGACCCAGTACTTC. Amino acids: CASSPRGVEAMETQYF.

This clone was recorded a few times. This chain uses TRBV7-9 with TRBJ1-1; no definite D call. Between the trimmed V and J ends, which lost 4 bases and 2 bases, there was a span of 14 bases. Germline CDR1 is SEHNR and CDR2 is FQNEAQ (reference sequence). CDR3 length: 15 amino acids. CDR3 region: CASSSALRINTEAFF. CDR3 nucleotides: TGTGCCAGCAGCTCAGCCCTCCGGATAAACACTGAAGCTTTCTTT.

The chain employs TRBV5-1 and TRBJ1-5, with a tentative D call TRBD1 (5 bases). CDR1 and CDR2 from the germline V gene are SGHRS and YFSETQ. This CDR3 comprises 16 residues. The germline V and J ends were trimmed by 2 bases and 1 base, with 13 bases remaining between them. This CDR3 reads CASSLPGTASNQPQHF. In DNA, the CDR3 is TGCGCCAGCAGCTTACCCGGGACGGCCAGCAATCAGCCCCAGCATTTT.

The CDR3 protein is CASSLTGGGRAADTQYF. CDR3 nucleotides: TGTGCCAGCAGCTTAACGGGGGGCGGGAGGGCCGCAGATACGCAGTATTTT. The J gene is TRBJ2-3, the V gene TRBV7-3; 9 bases line up with TRBD2. Germline V gene lookup returns CDR1 SGHTA and CDR2 FQGTGA. The trim removed 0 bases at V and 4 bases at J, leaving 8 bases unmatched. CDR3 size: 17 residues.